The rows below give T cell receptor beta chains drawn from one sample of a study of shared clonotypes between healthy human individuals. This table comes from immunoSEQ multiplex PCR, and its TCRdb copy is limited to in-frame clones, with some not included. This table holds 560,000 or so clones, around 96% found once. What was sequenced was naive CD8+ T cells sorted from blood. Receptors originate from a woman in her twenties or thirties in good health. Both conserved end residues are part of each CDR3. Each record gives: J gene, V gene, D gene, clone size, CDR3 DNA, CDR3 protein. A D gene is named only where the DNA matches it firmly. Size values are once, few and many counts, or a class for expanded clones, and some rows have none.

TRBJ1-2 TRBV14 TRBD1 - TGTGCCAGCAGCCTGGGGACAGGGGGAAACTATGGCTACACCTTC CASSLGTGGNYGYTF
TRBJ2-5 TRBV27 - once TGTGCCAGCAGTACAATAAACCAAGAGACCCAGTACTTC CASSTINQETQYF
TRBJ1-1 TRBV9 - - TGTGCCAGCAGCGCAAGCACAGGGTACACTGAAGCTTTCTTT CASSASTGYTEAFF
TRBJ1-1 TRBV6-1 - - TGTGCCAGCAGTGATCGGGGTGGGCCTGAAGCTTTCTTT CASSDRGGPEAFF
TRBJ1-2 TRBV4-1 - - TGCGCCAGCAGCCAAGCTCAAACAAAATATGGCTACACCTTC CASSQAQTKYGYTF
TRBJ2-7 TRBV29-1 TRBD2 - TGCAGCGTTGAAGCCGGGACGGGGGGGAACGAGCAGTACTTC CSVEAGTGGNEQYF
TRBJ2-6 TRBV2 - - TGTGCCAGCAGGGGGTATGGGACGGACAACTCTGGGGCCAACGTCCTGACTTTC CASRGYGTDNSGANVLTF
TRBJ1-3 TRBV9 TRBD1 - TGTGCCAGCAGCGTACGGGACAGGGATAACACCATATATTTT CASSVRDRDNTIYF
TRBJ2-7 TRBV28 - - TGTGCCAGCAAAATGGACGGGGAGACCTCCTACGAGCAGTACTTC CASKMDGETSYEQYF
TRBJ2-5 TRBV6-5 - - TGTGCCAGCAGTTACGATCAGGAGGAGGAGACCCAGTACTTC CASSYDQEEETQYF
TRBJ1-4 TRBV6-5 - - TGTGCCAGCACCCCGGGGGGGTGGGAAAAACTGTTTTTT CASTPGGWEKLFF
TRBJ2-7 TRBV27 - - TGTGCCAGCAGTTTTAGGTACGAGCAGTACTTC CASSFRYEQYF
TRBJ1-2 TRBV14 TRBD1 - TGTGCCAGCAGAGGACAGGGGGCATGGGGCTACACCTTC CASRGQGAWGYTF
TRBJ2-1 TRBV9 - - TGTGCCAGCAGCGTAGGCGGAGCATACAATGAGCAGTTCTTC CASSVGGAYNEQFF
TRBJ2-7 TRBV20-1 - - TGCAGTGGCTTAGTAGTCTCCGAGCAGTACTTC CSGLVVSEQYF
TRBJ1-4 TRBV7-9 - - TGTGCCAGCAGCTTATCTGGGAGAGGGGAAAAACTGTTTTTT CASSLSGRGEKLFF
TRBJ2-3 TRBV28 TRBD2 - TGTGCCAGCAGTTTCGGACTAGCTCTGGGGGATACGCAGTATTTT CASSFGLALGDTQYF
TRBJ2-1 TRBV19 - - TGTGCCAGTAGTGGGACATATTACAATGAGCAGTTCTTC CASSGTYYNEQFF
TRBJ1-2 TRBV27 TRBD1 - TGTGCCAGCAAAGCGACAGGGGGTATGCGGGGCTACACCTTC CASKATGGMRGYTF
TRBJ1-5 TRBV28 - - TGTGCCAGCAGTTTTAGGCAGGGTCGGGGCAATCAGCCCCAGCATTTT CASSFRQGRGNQPQHF
TRBJ2-7 TRBV19 TRBD1 - TGTGCCAGTAGTATAGGACAGGGTAACGAGCAGTACTTC CASSIGQGNEQYF
TRBJ2-7 TRBV27 - - TGTGCCAGCGCCACCAGCTCCTACGAGCAGTACTTC CASATSSYEQYF
TRBJ1-1 TRBV27 - - TGTGCCAGCACGTTGACAGGAGGTAACACTGAAGCTTTCTTT CASTLTGGNTEAFF
TRBJ2-5 TRBV4-1 - - TGCGCCAGCAGCCACCTCCAAGGGGGAGAAGTCCAAGAGACCCAGTACTTC CASSHLQGGEVQETQYF
TRBJ2-1 TRBV29-1 - - TGCAGCGTTGAAGGTCTAGAGGGACACAATGAGCAGTTCTTC CSVEGLEGHNEQFF
TRBJ2-7 TRBV11-2 TRBD2 - TGTGCCAGCAGCCCTGGGACTATCTACGAGCAGTACTTC CASSPGTIYEQYF
TRBJ1-2 TRBV5-6 - - TGTGCCAGCAGCTTCAGGGGACGGACTCTCTATGGCTACACCTTC CASSFRGRTLYGYTF
TRBJ2-3 TRBV4-1 TRBD2 - TGCGCCAGCAGCCATTCACTAGCGGCGAGCACAGATACGCAGTATTTT CASSHSLAASTDTQYF
TRBJ1-2 TRBV9 TRBD1 once TGTGCCAGCAGCGATAAGGGGGCGACTGGCTACACCTTC CASSDKGATGYTF
TRBJ1-5 TRBV27 - - TGTGCCAGCAGTTTTTCCGGAGAGAGTCAGCCCCAGCATTTT CASSFSGESQPQHF
TRBJ2-7 TRBV29-1 TRBD2 - TGCAGCGTTGGCGGCGGACTAGCGGGAGAGGAGTACTTC CSVGGGLAGEEYF
TRBJ2-3 TRBV4-1 TRBD2 - TGCGCCAGCAGCCGTTCGAGTAGCGGGAGAAGGACAGATACGCAGTATTTT CASSRSSSGRRTDTQYF
TRBJ2-2 TRBV10-3 TRBD1 - TGTGCCATCAGTGGGGACAGCTACACCGGGGAGCTGTTTTTT CAISGDSYTGELFF
TRBJ2-7 TRBV21-1 - - TGTGCCAGCAGCATTTACCACCAGGTGGTCCACGAGCAGTACTTC CASSIYHQVVHEQYF
TRBJ2-1 TRBV19 TRBD2 - TGTGCCAGTAGTATCCGGCGGGAGACCCCCTACAATGAGCAGTTCTTC CASSIRRETPYNEQFF
TRBJ2-1 TRBV12-1 - - TGTGCCAGCAGCTTTAGCGATTGCGACTGTGGGGGAGGTGAGCAGTTCTTC CASSFSDCDCGGGEQFF
TRBJ2-7 TRBV7-8 - once TGTGCCAGCAGCTTACCTGTGGGAAGGATTCCCTACGAGCAGTACTTC CASSLPVGRIPYEQYF
TRBJ2-1 TRBV13 - - TGTGCCAGCAGCCCGGTAGCGCGGTACAATGAGCAGTTCTTC CASSPVARYNEQFF
TRBJ2-2 TRBV7-9 - - TGTGCCAGCCGAGCGAACACCGGGGAGCTGTTTTTT CASRANTGELFF
TRBJ2-7 TRBV5-1 TRBD1 - TGCGCCAGCAGCCCGACAGGGGCCATCGATGGGCAGTACTTC CASSPTGAIDGQYF